The rows below give T cell receptor beta chains drawn from one sample of a study of identical twins. TCRdb recomputed calls from the 5' RACE reads with MiXCR, one row per CDR3 protein. This sample has some 690,000 distinct CDR3 sequences, with less than 25% found just once. This sample was shared with a second study, whose subject was T cells expressing NK-cell markers.

Sequencing was carried out using PBMCs. Every receptor here comes from a woman aged 18 to 35 in good health. The CDR3 runs from the conserved cysteine through the conserved F or W. A D gene is named only where the DNA matches it firmly. Clone size is shown for a subset of rows, as once, few, many or a class of expanded clone.

d_gene: NA; abundance: NA; j_gene: TRBJ2-2; v_gene: TRBV4-3; CDR3nt: TGCGCCAGCAGCCAAAGGACTGAAAACACCGGGGAGCTGTTTTTT; CDR3aa: CASSQRTENTGELFF
d_gene: NA; abundance: NA; j_gene: TRBJ1-1; v_gene: TRBV5-1; CDR3nt: TGCGCCAGCAGCTTGTTTTCGGGGTTGGGTGAAGCTTTCTTT; CDR3aa: CASSLFSGLGEAFF
d_gene: NA; abundance: NA; j_gene: TRBJ2-7; v_gene: TRBV9; CDR3nt: TGTGCCAGCAGCGTGGGAGCTCCCGACGAGCAGTACTTC; CDR3aa: CASSVGAPDEQYF
d_gene: NA; abundance: NA; j_gene: TRBJ2-7; v_gene: TRBV6-5; CDR3nt: TGTGCCAGCCGCTTATCGACCGGGGGTCAGAACGAGCAGTACTTC; CDR3aa: CASRLSTGGQNEQYF
d_gene: NA; abundance: NA; j_gene: TRBJ1-1; v_gene: TRBV20-1; CDR3nt: TGCCGTTCCTTACGGGGGGATGAAGCTTTCTTT; CDR3aa: CRSLRGDEAFF
d_gene: NA; abundance: many; j_gene: TRBJ1-2; v_gene: TRBV12-3/TRBV12-4; CDR3nt: TGTGCCAGCAGATTCGAACCCGGTGGCTACACCTTC; CDR3aa: CASRFEPGGYTF
d_gene: NA; abundance: NA; j_gene: TRBJ2-7; v_gene: TRBV3-1; CDR3nt: TGTGCCAGCAGCCATGGGGGGCCGTCCTACGAGCAGTACTTC; CDR3aa: CASSHGGPSYEQYF
d_gene: TRBD1; abundance: many; j_gene: TRBJ2-1; v_gene: TRBV5-1; CDR3nt: TGCGCCAGCAGCTGGGGACAGGATTACAATGAGCAGTTCTTC; CDR3aa: CASSWGQDYNEQFF
d_gene: TRBD2; abundance: many; j_gene: TRBJ2-7; v_gene: TRBV10-3; CDR3nt: TGTGCCATCAGTGGGACTAGCGGTAGCTCCTACGAGCAGTACTTC; CDR3aa: CAISGTSGSSYEQYF
d_gene: NA; abundance: NA; j_gene: TRBJ1-2; v_gene: TRBV5-1; CDR3nt: TGCGCCAGCAGCTCCACAGTTAGTGGCTACACCTTC; CDR3aa: CASSSTVSGYTF
d_gene: NA; abundance: NA; j_gene: TRBJ1-1; v_gene: TRBV11-3; CDR3nt: TGTGCCAGCAGCTCCCCCCGGGACGATACTGAAGCTTTCTTT; CDR3aa: CASSSPRDDTEAFF
d_gene: NA; abundance: few; j_gene: TRBJ2-4; v_gene: TRBV2; CDR3nt: TGTGCCAGCAGTGAGGGTCGGACCAGAGCCAAAAACATTCAGTACTTC; CDR3aa: CASSEGRTRAKNIQYF
d_gene: NA; abundance: many; j_gene: TRBJ2-1; v_gene: TRBV20-1; CDR3nt: TGCAGTGCTAGAGGTAACGGATACAATGAGCAGTTCTTC; CDR3aa: CSARGNGYNEQFF
d_gene: NA; abundance: NA; j_gene: TRBJ1-1; v_gene: TRBV7-9; CDR3nt: TGTGCCAGCAGCCGGGGTCGTGGGGGGAAGAACACTGAAGCTTTCTTT; CDR3aa: CASSRGRGGKNTEAFF
d_gene: NA; abundance: few; j_gene: TRBJ1-1; v_gene: TRBV29-1; CDR3nt: TGCAGCGTTGAAATTTTAGGCCGGTTGGGCACTGAAGCTTTCTTT; CDR3aa: CSVEILGRLGTEAFF
d_gene: TRBD2; abundance: once; j_gene: TRBJ2-3; v_gene: TRBV5-1; CDR3nt: TGCGCCAGCAGCTTGAGGACTAGCGATAGCACAGATACGCAGTATTTT; CDR3aa: CASSLRTSDSTDTQYF
d_gene: TRBD2; abundance: NA; j_gene: TRBJ2-1; v_gene: TRBV9; CDR3nt: TGTGCCAGCAGCGTAGAGGCGCGGGGGGGGTTCGATGAGCAGTTCTTC; CDR3aa: CASSVEARGGFDEQFF
d_gene: TRBD2; abundance: few; j_gene: TRBJ2-5; v_gene: TRBV10-3; CDR3nt: TGTGCCATCGCTAGCGGGGGGAAAGAGACCCAGTACTTC; CDR3aa: CAIASGGKETQYF
d_gene: NA; abundance: many; j_gene: TRBJ1-5; v_gene: TRBV4-3; CDR3nt: TGCGCCAGCAGCCGAACGTCGGAGCCCAATCAGCCCCAGCATTTT; CDR3aa: CASSRTSEPNQPQHF
d_gene: TRBD1; abundance: few; j_gene: TRBJ2-7; v_gene: TRBV20-1; CDR3nt: TGCAGTGCTAGTCCCGGGACAGGGAAATACTACGAGCAGTACTTC; CDR3aa: CSASPGTGKYYEQYF
d_gene: NA; abundance: NA; j_gene: TRBJ2-2; v_gene: TRBV6-5; CDR3nt: TGTGCCCCCAGGGTAGATTCCGGGGAGCTGTTTTTT; CDR3aa: CAPRVDSGELFF
d_gene: TRBD1; abundance: NA; j_gene: TRBJ2-3; v_gene: TRBV27; CDR3nt: TGTGCCAGCACGGGACGAAGGGGGCCCACAGATACGCAGTATTTT; CDR3aa: CASTGRRGPTDTQYF
d_gene: NA; abundance: NA; j_gene: TRBJ1-5; v_gene: TRBV10-3; CDR3nt: TGTGCCATTTCGGACTACGAGGATCAGCCCCAGCATTTT; CDR3aa: CAISDYEDQPQHF
d_gene: NA; abundance: NA; j_gene: TRBJ2-7; v_gene: TRBV3-1; CDR3nt: TGTGCCAGCAGCCAAGCCTGGGAGCAGTACTTC; CDR3aa: CASSQAWEQYF
d_gene: TRBD1; abundance: few; j_gene: TRBJ2-7; v_gene: TRBV29-1; CDR3nt: TGCAGCGTTGAGGGGGACAGCTCCTACGAGCAGTACTTC; CDR3aa: CSVEGDSSYEQYF
d_gene: NA; abundance: few; j_gene: TRBJ2-7; v_gene: TRBV25-1; CDR3nt: TGTGCCAGCGGCCCTAAGCAGTACTTC; CDR3aa: CASGPKQYF
d_gene: TRBD2; abundance: few; j_gene: TRBJ2-7; v_gene: TRBV5-5; CDR3nt: TGTGCCAGCAGTATCGGACTAGCGGGGGCTAGCTCCTACGAGCAGTACTTC; CDR3aa: CASSIGLAGASSYEQYF